Each of the 10 T cell receptor beta chains below was sequenced from the same sample in a study of blood T cell repertoires in COVID-19. This table comes from immunoSEQ multiplex PCR, and its TCRdb copy is limited to in-frame clones, with some not included. The table has about 65,000 clones, approximately 93% seen once. The sequencing input was peripheral blood. Receptor source: an older man with active COVID-19.

The J gene is TRBJ1-1, the V gene TRBV18; TRBD1 agrees at 8 bases. Germline V gene lookup returns CDR1 KGHSH and CDR2 LQKENI. The CDR3 spans 16 residues. Unmatched junction bases numbered 14, after V lost 4 bases and J lost 7 bases. CDR3 region: CASSLAQGALEREAFF. CDR3 in DNA: TGTGCCAGCTCACTAGCCCAGGGGGCTCTGGAACGTGAAGCTTTCTTT.

The chain joins TRBV29-1 to TRBJ2-1; TRBD1 aligns across 11 bases. The CDR3 spans 15 residues. V lost 6 bases, J lost 8 bases, and 12 bases stayed unmatched. In germline, CDR1 is SQVTM, CDR2 ANQGSEA. The CDR3 spells CSVERYGQGADEQFF. The CDR3 DNA sequence: TGCAGCGTCGAAAGGTACGGACAGGGGGCTGATGAGCAGTTCTTC.

This chain links TRBV28 with TRBJ1-1; 9 positions agree with TRBD1. The CDR3 runs 15 residues. V dropped 6 bases and J dropped 7; count of bases not matched to a gene: 12. In germline, CDR1 is MDHEN, CDR2 SYDVKM. The CDR3, as DNA: TGTGCCAGCAGACGCCTCGGGACAGGGATGAATGAAGCTTTCTTT. It translates to CASRRLGTGMNEAFF.

The chain couples TRBV7-9 to TRBJ2-5; 10 nucleotides line up with TRBD1. Per germline, CDR1 SEHNR and CDR2 FQNEAQ (reference sequence). The ends lost 3 bases at V and 2 bases at J; junction bases unmatched: 6. The CDR3 length is 16 residues. CDR3 region: CASSFRTGGKQETQYF. Written as DNA, the CDR3 is TGTGCCAGCAGCTTCCGGACAGGGGGAAAACAAGAGACCCAGTACTTC.

V and J are TRBV15 and TRBJ2-5; D is undetermined. V lost 1 base, J lost 5 bases, and 11 bases lay in between. The CDR3 sequence is 14 residues long. Germline-derived CDR1 and CDR2 are LNHNV and YYDKDF (reference sequence). CDR3 nucleotides: TGTGCCACCAGCAGAGTAGCCAGTGGGGAGACCCAGTACTTC. It encodes CATSRVASGETQYF.

This clone was found once. The chain carries TRBV12-3 or TRBV12-4 and TRBJ1-1, with no clear D. The CDR3 totals 13 residues. Trimming left V 4 bases short and J 8 bases short, with 14 bases between. The CDR3 region is CASSSGREGEAFF. The CDR3 nucleotides read TGTGCCAGCAGTTCCGGACGGGAGGGCGAAGCTTTCTTT.

The chain carries TRBV25-1 and TRBJ2-3; 9 bases fit TRBD1. CDR3 size: 15 residues. V dropped 2 bases and J dropped 6; count of bases not matched to a gene: 6. CDR1 is MGHDK and CDR2 is SYGVNS in the germline V gene. The CDR3 coding sequence is TGTGCCAGCAGTGAACGGACAGGGGAAAGGGATACGCAGTATTTT. Its translation is CASSERTGERDTQYF.

The chain combines TRBV19 with TRBJ1-6; 7 nucleotides agree with TRBD1. The CDR3 is 15 amino acids. CDR1 LNHDA and CDR2 SQIVND come from the germline V gene (reference sequence). The V segment lost 4 bases and the J segment 6 bases; nucleotides outside the gene matches: 6. CDR3: CASSTATGSNSPLHF. The CDR3 nucleotides are TGTGCCAGTAGTACCGCGACAGGGAGTAATTCACCCCTCCACTTT.

The chain has TRBV19 and TRBJ1-5, with 7 bases lining up with TRBD1. With 10 bases clipped from V and 7 bases from J, the junction kept 16 bases outside the gene matches. The CDR3 is 15 residues long. Germline V CDR1 and CDR2: LNHDA, SQIVND (reference sequence). CDR3 in DNA: TGTGCCACTACCCGAGGAGACAGGGATTACCAGCCCCAGCATTTT. Translation gives CATTRGDRDYQPQHF.

V gene TRBV4-1 combines with J gene TRBJ1-3, with D possibly being TRBD1 (5 bases). The V end was cut by 2 bases, the J end by 0 bases, with 8 bases between. CDR1 is MGHRA and CDR2 is YSYEKL in the germline V gene. CDR3 length equals 15 residues. CDR3 loop: CASSQLRDSGNTIYF. CDR3 coding DNA: TGCGCCAGCAGCCAACTCAGGGACTCTGGAAACACCATATATTTT.